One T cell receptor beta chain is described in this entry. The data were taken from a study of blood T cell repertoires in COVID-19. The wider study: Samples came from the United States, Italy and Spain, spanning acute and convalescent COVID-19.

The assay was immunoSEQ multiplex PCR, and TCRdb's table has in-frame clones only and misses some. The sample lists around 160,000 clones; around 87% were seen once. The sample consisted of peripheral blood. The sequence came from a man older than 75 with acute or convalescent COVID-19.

DNA for the CDR3: TGTGCCAGCAGCTGGGCCGCTGCCTACGAGCAGTACTTC. Translated: CASSWAAAYEQYF. This chain links TRBV5-4 with TRBJ2-7; D unclear. The CDR3 is 13 residues long. CDR1 SGHNT and CDR2 YYREEE come from the germline V gene (reference sequence). Deletions cut 3 bases from V and 2 bases from J, with 9 bases between.